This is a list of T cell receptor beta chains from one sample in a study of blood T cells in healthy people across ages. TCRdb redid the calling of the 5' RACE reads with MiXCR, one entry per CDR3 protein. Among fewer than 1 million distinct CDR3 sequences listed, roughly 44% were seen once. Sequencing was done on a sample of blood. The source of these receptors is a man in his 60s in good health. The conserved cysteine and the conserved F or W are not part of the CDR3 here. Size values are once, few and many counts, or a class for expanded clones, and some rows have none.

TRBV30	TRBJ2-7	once	AWRKGLGEQY
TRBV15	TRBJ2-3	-	ATSTNSYTTQY
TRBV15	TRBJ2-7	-	ATSNKGLVSVEQY
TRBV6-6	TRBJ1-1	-	ASSKGSNRNTEAF
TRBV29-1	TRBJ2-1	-	SVISGLRSYNEQF
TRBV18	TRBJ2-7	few	ASSQESYEQY
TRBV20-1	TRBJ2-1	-	SARGRTSGVNEQF
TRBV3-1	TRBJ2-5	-	ASSARDRGRPLEQY
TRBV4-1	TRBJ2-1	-	ASSQATGPYNEQF
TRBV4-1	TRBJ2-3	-	ASGQNGVLDERDTQY
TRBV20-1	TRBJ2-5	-	SATPPGKETQY
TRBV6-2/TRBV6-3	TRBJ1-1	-	ASGQSEAF
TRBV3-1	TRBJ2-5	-	ASSQRIAGGPGRTQY
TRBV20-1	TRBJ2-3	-	SASVLAASTDTQY
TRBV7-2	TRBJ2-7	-	ASSLPGRQYEQY
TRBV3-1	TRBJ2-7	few	ASSQKTSYEQY
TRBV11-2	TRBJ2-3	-	ASSLYGGDQRTQY
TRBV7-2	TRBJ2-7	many	ASSPGRSSYEQY
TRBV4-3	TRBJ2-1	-	ASSYGRGVLNEQF
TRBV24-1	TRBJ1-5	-	ATSTGFSDPYQPQH
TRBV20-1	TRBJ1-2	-	SATDGTGYGYT
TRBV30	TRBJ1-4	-	AWGEVRPNEKLF
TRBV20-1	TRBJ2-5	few	SAKVDRRTGYQETQY
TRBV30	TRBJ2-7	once	AWGQGFDKQY
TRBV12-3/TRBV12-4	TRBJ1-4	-	ASSTGTGGEKLF
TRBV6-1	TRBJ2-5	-	ASARDSPETQY
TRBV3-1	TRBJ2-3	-	ASSQTSGGSDTQY
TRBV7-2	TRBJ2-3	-	ASSPPGLANLATQY
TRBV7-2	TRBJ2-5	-	ASGPIVLSTRGETQY
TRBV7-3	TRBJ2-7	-	ASSTTGTGAPSSYEQY
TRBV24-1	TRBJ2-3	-	ATSVSLGGTQY
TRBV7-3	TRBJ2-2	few	ASSQVGATNTGELF
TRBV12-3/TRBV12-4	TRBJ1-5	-	ASSRTGGSGPNQPQH
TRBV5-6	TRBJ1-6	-	ASSFGSDIYNSPLH
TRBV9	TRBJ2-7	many	ASSPRGGHEQY
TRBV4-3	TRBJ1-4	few	ASSQDRGTTNEKLF
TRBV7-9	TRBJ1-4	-	ASSSDRLGEKLF
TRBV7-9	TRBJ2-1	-	ASSLAGGFEQF
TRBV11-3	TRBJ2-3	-	ASSLGDYSTDTQY
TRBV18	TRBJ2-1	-	ASAGTGEDEQF
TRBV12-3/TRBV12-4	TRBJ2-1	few	ASSPGTGVVYEQF
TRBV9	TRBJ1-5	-	ASSGDPGGQPQH
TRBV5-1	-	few	ASSLAGTGVNEQY
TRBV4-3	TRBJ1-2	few	ASSQDWQTPNYGYT
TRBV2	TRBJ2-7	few	ASKLAGDSSYEQY
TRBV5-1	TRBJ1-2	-	ASSPGQLFYGYT
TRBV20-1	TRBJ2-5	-	SAREASGGQETQY
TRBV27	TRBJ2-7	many	ASSLGQSYEQY
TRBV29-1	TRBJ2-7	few	SVKDRGHRNEQY
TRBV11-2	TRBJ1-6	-	ASSMTGDNSPLH
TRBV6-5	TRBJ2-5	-	ACSYSSQGVGLETQY
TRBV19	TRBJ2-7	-	ASNLASGGAGVVYEQY
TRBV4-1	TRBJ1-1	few	ASSQDPIWRSGAF
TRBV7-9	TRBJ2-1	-	ASSSLWTENEQF